Detailed here is one TCR beta chain. Profiled with immunoSEQ multiplex PCR; TCRdb holds only in-frame clones, not every one. Of fewer than 85,000 clones listed, around 83% were seen once; the top ten hold 0.85% to 1%. This sample was included in a study of OX40 agonist ivuxolimab in advanced cancers. The length of the CDR3 is 15 residues. V was shortened by 1 base and J by 0 bases, with 9 bases between the two germline ends. Looked up from germline, CDR1 is ENHRY and CDR2 is SYGVKD. The sequence was collected from an adult with an advanced solid tumor such as melanoma, head and neck, liver or kidney cancer. This chain joins TRBV10-3 and TRBJ1-1; D ambiguous. The sample in question was CD4+ or CD8+ T cells sorted from blood, obtained in a trial of the OX40 agonist ivuxolimab. The CDR3 spells CAISELQAMNTEAFF. Written as DNA, the CDR3 is TGTGCCATCAGTGAGTTGCAGGCTATGAACACTGAAGCTTTCTTT.